The 9 T cell receptor beta chains in this list originate from one sample, sequenced in a study of cytomegalovirus exposure and HLA in healthy donors (dated by TCRdb to about 2017). Libraries were made using the immunoSEQ multiplex PCR assay. Held by TCRdb, this immuneACCESS table contains in-frame sequences only and omits some clones. Under half of the omission traces to an unresolved V gene where checked; the cause of the rest is unknown. This sample comprises about 150,000 clones, 70% to 90% of them detected only once. The ten biggest clones cover more than 20% of the sample. Sequencing was performed on PBMCs. These TCRs come from a man aged 18 to 30 in good health and CMV-seropositive.

A word on this clone: A far more abundant clone sits one base away, making this likely a read error. This chain links TRBV5-1 with TRBJ2-7; 7 bases fit TRBD1. The CDR3 consists of 14 residues. Germline trimming cut 4 bases from V and 0 bases from J; bases unmatched to any gene: 4. CDR1 is SGHRS, CDR2 YFSETQ, per germline. The CDR3 loop reads CASSRTGDSYEQYF. The CDR3 DNA reads TGCGCCAGCAGCCGGACAGGCGACTCCTACGAGCAGTACTTC.

The chain couples TRBV18 to TRBJ2-5, with D possibly TRBD1 on 6 matching bases. In germline, CDR1 is KGHSH, CDR2 LQKENI. The V end was cut by 6 bases, the J end by 4 bases, with 12 bases between. The CDR3 consists of 13 residues. The CDR3 loop reads CASSQDRRETQYF. The CDR3 nucleotides are TGTGCCAGCTCCCAAGACAGGCGAGAGACCCAGTACTTC.

The V call is TRBV7-9, the J call TRBJ2-2; a possible D gene is TRBD2 (6 bases). CDR3 length: 16 amino acids. The germline V gene has CDR1 SEHNR and CDR2 FQNEAQ (reference sequence). V gave up 4 bases and J gave up 1 base, with 13 bases separating them. CDR3 DNA: TGTGCCAGCAGCTGGAGGGACCGCGTGAACACCGGGGAGCTGTTTTTT. It codes for CASSWRDRVNTGELFF. Looking up the rest from reference TRBV7-9 and TRBJ2-2 gives the full variable domain: DTGVSQNPRHKITKRGQNVTFRCDPISEHNRLYWYRQTLGQGPEFLTYFQNEAQLEKSRLLSDRFSAERPKGSFSTLEIQRTEQGDSAMYLCASSWRDRVNTGELFFGEGSRLTVL.

The chain uses TRBV4-2 and TRBJ2-2; 8 bases agree with TRBD1. The CDR3 spans 19 residues. Germline V CDR1 and CDR2: LGHNA, YNFKEQ. With 0 bases clipped from V and 2 bases from J, the junction kept 11 bases outside the gene matches. CDR3 nucleotides: TGTGCCAGCAGCCAAGAGTATAGGACAGGGTACCTCAACACCGGGGAGCTGTTTTTT. As protein: CASSQEYRTGYLNTGELFF.

The gene calls are TRBV7-2 and TRBJ2-7; TRBD2 matches at 9 bases. The CDR3 totals 17 residues. Germline CDR1 and CDR2: SGHTA and FQGNSA. Trimming took 5 bases from V and 2 from J; bases not matched to a gene: 13. The CDR3 spells CASSRLPGLASPYEQYF. CDR3 sequence (DNA): TGTGCCAGCAGCCGGTTACCGGGACTAGCATCCCCCTACGAGCAGTACTTC.

CDR3 sequence: CASSFGTPQFF. The DNA for the CDR3 is TGTGCCAGCAGCTTCGGGACTCCGCAGTTCTTC. This chain connects TRBV7-7 to TRBJ2-1; D is possibly TRBD2 (6 bases). Per germline, CDR1 SSHAT and CDR2 FNYEAQ (reference sequence). The V and J ends lost 3 bases and 12 bases respectively, with 9 bases between them. The CDR3 is 11 amino acids.

V and J are TRBV4-3 and TRBJ1-2; a weak D match, TRBD1 (5 bases). The CDR3 covers 14 residues. The ends were cut back, 7 bases at V and 0 bases at J, with 12 bases in the middle. Per the germline V gene, CDR1 is LGHNA and CDR2 is YSLEER. This CDR3 is CASTPGRANYGYTF. The CDR3, as DNA: TGCGCCAGCACCCCAGGCAGGGCTAACTATGGCTACACCTTC.

This chain links TRBV5-1 with TRBJ2-3; 10 bases align to TRBD1. Trimming removed 1 base from V and 4 bases from J; junction bases left unmatched: 6. The CDR3 sequence is 16 residues long. CDR1 is SGHRS and CDR2 is YFSETQ in the germline V gene. The CDR3 sequence: CASSLWDRGGADTQYF. The DNA for the CDR3 is TGCGCCAGCAGCTTGTGGGACAGGGGCGGTGCAGATACGCAGTATTTT.

The chain combines TRBV11-2 with TRBJ2-7, with D perhaps matching TRBD2 (5 bases). The CDR3 contains 13 residues. V lost 6 bases and J lost 6, with 15 bases in between. The germline gives CDR1 SGHAT, CDR2 FQNNGV. The CDR3 DNA reads TGTGCCAGCAGACAAGAGTTGGCGGGCGAGCAGTACTTC. Its protein is CASRQELAGEQYF.